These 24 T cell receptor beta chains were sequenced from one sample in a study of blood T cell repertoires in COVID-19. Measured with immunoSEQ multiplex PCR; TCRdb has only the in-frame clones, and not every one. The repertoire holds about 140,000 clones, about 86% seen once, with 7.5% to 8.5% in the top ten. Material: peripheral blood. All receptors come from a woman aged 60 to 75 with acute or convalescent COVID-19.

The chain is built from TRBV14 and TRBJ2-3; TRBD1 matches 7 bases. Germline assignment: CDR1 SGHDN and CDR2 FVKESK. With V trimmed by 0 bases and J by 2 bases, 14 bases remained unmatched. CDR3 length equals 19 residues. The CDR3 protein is CASSQDATHRQGPTDTQYF. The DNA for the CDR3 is TGTGCCAGCAGCCAAGATGCGACCCACCGACAGGGACCCACAGATACGCAGTATTTT. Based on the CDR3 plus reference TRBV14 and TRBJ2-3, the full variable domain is EAGVTQFPSHSVIEKGQTVTLRCDPISGHDNLYWYRRVMGKEIKFLLHFVKESKQDESGMPNNRFLAERTGGTYSTLKVQPAELEDSGVYFCASSQDATHRQGPTDTQYFGPGTRLTVL.

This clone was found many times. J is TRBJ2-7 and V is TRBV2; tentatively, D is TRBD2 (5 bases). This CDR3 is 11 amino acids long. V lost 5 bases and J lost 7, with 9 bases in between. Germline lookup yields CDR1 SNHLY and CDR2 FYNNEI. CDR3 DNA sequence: TGTGCCAGCAGTCTAGCTGGTGAGCAGTACTTC. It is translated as CASSLAGEQYF.

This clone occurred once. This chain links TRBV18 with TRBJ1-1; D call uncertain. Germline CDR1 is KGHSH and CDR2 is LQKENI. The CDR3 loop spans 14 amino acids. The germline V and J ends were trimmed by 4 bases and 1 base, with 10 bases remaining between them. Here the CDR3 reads CASSLTNGNTEAFF. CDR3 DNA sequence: TGTGCCAGCTCACTAACAAATGGGAACACTGAAGCTTTCTTT. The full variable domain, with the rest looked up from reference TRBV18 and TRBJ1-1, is NAGVMQNPRHLVRRRGQEARLRCSPMKGHSHVYWYRQLPEEGLKFMVYLQKENIIDESGMPKERFSAEFPKEGPSILRIQQVVRGDSAAYFCASSLTNGNTEAFFGQGTRLTVV.

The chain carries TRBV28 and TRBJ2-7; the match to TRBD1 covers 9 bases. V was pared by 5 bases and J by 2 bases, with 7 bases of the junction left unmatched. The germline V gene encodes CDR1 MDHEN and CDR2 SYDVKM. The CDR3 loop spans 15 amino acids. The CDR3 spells CASSIGQGTPYEQYF. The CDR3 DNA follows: TGTGCCAGCAGTATAGGACAGGGGACTCCCTACGAGCAGTACTTC.

This chain's CDR3 is CASSPLRGNYGYTF. CDR3 DNA sequence: TGTGCCAGCAGCCCCCTAAGAGGGAACTATGGCTACACCTTC. V usage is TRBV3-1 (or the pseudogene TRBV3-2) and J usage is TRBJ1-2; D unclear. Trimming pared 4 bases from V and 2 bases from J, leaving 11 bases between. The CDR3 has 14 amino acids. The germline V gene has CDR1 LGHDT and CDR2 YNNKEL (reference sequence).

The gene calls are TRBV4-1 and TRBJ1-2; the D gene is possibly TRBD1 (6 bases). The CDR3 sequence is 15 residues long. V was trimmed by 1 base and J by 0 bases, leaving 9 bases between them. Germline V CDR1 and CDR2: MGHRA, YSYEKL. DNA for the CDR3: TGCGCCAGCAGCCAAGTCGGACAGCCTAACTATGGCTACACCTTC. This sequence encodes CASSQVGQPNYGYTF.

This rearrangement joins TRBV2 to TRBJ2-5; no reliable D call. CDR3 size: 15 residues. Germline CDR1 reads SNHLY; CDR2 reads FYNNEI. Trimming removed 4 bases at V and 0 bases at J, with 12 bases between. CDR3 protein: CASSVESTYQETQYF. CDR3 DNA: TGTGCCAGCAGTGTCGAGTCGACTTACCAAGAGACCCAGTACTTC.

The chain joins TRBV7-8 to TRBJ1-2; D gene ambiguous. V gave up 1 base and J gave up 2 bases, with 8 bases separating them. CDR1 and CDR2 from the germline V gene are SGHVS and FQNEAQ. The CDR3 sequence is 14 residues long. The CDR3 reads CASSLGAPNYGYTF. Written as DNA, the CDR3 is TGTGCCAGCAGCTTAGGAGCACCCAACTATGGCTACACCTTC. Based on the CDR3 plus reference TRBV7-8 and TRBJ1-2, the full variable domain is GAGVSQSPRYKVAKRGQDVALRCDPISGHVSLFWYQQALGQGPEFLTYFQNEAQLDKSGLPSDRFFAERPEGSVSTLKIQRTQQEDSAVYLCASSLGAPNYGYTFGSGTRLTVV.

The CDR3 DNA sequence: TGTGCCAGCAGTTTTAGGACAGCAATGCTTTACAATGAGCAGTTCTTC. Protein: CASSFRTAMLYNEQFF. The chain carries TRBV28 and TRBJ2-1; TRBD1 is a possible D gene (6 bases). The CDR3 covers 16 residues. V lost 3 bases, J lost 4 bases, and 16 bases lay in between. CDR1 and CDR2 (germline): MDHEN, SYDVKM.

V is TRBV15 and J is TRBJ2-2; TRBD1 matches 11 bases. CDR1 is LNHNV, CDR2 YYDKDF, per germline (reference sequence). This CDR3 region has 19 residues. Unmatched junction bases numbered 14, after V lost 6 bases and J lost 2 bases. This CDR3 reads CATRLDRGHRVVNTGELFF. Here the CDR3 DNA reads TGTGCCACCAGGTTGGACAGGGGGCACCGCGTTGTAAACACCGGGGAGCTGTTTTTT.

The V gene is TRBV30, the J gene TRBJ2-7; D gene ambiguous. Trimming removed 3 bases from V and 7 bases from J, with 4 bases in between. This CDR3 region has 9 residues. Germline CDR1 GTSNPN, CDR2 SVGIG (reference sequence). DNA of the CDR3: TGTGCCTGGAGGGCTGAGCAGTACTTC. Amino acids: CAWRAEQYF.

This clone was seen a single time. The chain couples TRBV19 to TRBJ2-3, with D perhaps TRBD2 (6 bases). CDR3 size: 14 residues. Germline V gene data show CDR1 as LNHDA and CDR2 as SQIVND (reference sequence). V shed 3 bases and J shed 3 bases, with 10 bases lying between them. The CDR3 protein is CASSIGGITDTQYF. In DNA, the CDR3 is TGTGCCAGTAGTATTGGGGGGATTACAGATACGCAGTATTTT.

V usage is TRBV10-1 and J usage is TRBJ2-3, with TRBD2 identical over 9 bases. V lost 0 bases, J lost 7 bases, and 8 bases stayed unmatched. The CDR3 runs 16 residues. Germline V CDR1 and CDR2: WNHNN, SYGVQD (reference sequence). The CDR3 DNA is TGCGCCAGCAGTGAGTCGAGGGCGGGGGGGCGTAATACGCAGTATTTT. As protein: CASSESRAGGRNTQYF.

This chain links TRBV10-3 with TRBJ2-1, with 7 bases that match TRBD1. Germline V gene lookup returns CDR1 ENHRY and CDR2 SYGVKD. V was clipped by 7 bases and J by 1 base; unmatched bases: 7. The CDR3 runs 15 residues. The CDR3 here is CAIKDQGVSYNEQFF. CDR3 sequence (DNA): TGTGCCATCAAAGACCAGGGGGTGTCCTACAATGAGCAGTTCTTC.

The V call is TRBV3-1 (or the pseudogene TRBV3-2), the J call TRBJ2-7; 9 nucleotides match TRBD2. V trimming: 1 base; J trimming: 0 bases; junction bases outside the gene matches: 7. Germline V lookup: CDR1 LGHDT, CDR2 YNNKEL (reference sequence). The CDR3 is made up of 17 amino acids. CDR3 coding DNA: TGTGCCAGCAGCCAAGTGGTCAGGACTAGCGACTCCTACGAGCAGTACTTC. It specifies CASSQVVRTSDSYEQYF.

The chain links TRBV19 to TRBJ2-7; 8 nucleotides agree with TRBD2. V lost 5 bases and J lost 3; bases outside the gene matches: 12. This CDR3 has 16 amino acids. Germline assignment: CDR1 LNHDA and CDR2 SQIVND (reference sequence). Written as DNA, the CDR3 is TGTGCCAGTAGTGCATATCCTCGGGGGGGGGACTACGAGCAGTACTTC. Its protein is CASSAYPRGGDYEQYF.

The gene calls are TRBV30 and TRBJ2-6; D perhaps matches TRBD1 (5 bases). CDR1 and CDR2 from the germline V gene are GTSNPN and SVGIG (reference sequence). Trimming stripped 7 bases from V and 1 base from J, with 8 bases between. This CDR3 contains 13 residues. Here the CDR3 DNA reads TGTGCCTCAGGGTGGTCTGGGGCCAACGTCCTGACTTTC. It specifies CASGWSGANVLTF.

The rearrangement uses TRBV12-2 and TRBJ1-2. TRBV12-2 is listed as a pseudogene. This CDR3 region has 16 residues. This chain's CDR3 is CASRLAHAYFNYGYTF. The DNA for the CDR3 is TGTGCAAGTCGCTTAGCGCACGCCTATTTTAACTATGGCTACACCTTC.

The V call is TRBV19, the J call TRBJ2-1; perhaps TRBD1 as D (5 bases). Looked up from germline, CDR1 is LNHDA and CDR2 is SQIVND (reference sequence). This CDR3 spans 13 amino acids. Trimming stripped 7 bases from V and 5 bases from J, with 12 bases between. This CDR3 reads CASNPGRNNEQFF. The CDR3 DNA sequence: TGTGCCAGTAATCCAGGGCGTAACAATGAGCAGTTCTTC.

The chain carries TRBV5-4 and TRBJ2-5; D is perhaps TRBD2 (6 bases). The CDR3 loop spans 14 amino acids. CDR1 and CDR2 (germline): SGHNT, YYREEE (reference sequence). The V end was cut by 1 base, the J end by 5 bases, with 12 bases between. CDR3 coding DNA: TGTGCCAGCAGCTTGTCTGGGGGGAGGGAGACCCAGTACTTC. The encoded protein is CASSLSGGRETQYF.

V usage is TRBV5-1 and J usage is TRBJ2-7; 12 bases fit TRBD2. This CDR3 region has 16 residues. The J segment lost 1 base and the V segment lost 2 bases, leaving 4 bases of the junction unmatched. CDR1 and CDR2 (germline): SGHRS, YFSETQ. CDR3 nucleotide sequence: TGCGCCAGCAGCTTAGTGACTAGCGGGGGATCCTACGAGCAGTACTTC. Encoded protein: CASSLVTSGGSYEQYF.

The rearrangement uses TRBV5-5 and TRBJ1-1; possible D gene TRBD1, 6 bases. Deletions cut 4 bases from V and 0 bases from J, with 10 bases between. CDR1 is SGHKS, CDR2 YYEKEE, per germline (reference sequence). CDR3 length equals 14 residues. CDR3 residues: CASSRGSVNTEAFF. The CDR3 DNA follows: TGTGCCAGCAGCAGGGGGTCGGTGAACACTGAAGCTTTCTTT.

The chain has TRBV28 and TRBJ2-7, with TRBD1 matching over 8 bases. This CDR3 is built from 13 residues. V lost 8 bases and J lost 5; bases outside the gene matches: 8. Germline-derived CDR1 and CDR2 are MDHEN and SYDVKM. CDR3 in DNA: TGTGCCAGCCGTACAGGGGGGATTAACGAGCAGTACTTC. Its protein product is CASRTGGINEQYF.

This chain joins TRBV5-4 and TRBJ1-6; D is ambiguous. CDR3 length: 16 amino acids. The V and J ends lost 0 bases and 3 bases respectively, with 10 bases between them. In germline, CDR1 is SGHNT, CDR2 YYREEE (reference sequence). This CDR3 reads CASSLGRQDYNSPLHF. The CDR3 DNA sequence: TGTGCCAGCAGCTTGGGTCGGCAGGACTATAATTCACCCCTCCACTTT.